This record looks at one T cell receptor (beta chain) sequence and its context. The naive CD8 population came from CD45RO-negative cells selected for CCR7, without terminally differentiated effector memory CD45RA+ cells. The CDR3 runs 11 residues. The V gene lost 5 bases and the J gene lost 5 bases, with 4 bases spanning the gap. CDR1 SNHLY and CDR2 FYNNEI come from the germline V gene. The input for sorted-subset replicate PCRs was about 200 ng DNA, approximately 30,000 T cell genomes. In the original processing: Owing to the provision of junction-only sequences devoid of quality scores by immunoSEQ, filtering differed. Method: immunoSEQ multiplex PCR; TCRdb's copy keeps in-frame clones and lacks some. Clonal size and the V and J genes are those of that table, whereas D and trimming came from the DNA. In the table there are more than 550,000 clones, approximately 90% of which are singletons. This entry belongs to a study of shared clonotypes between healthy human individuals.

The chain uses TRBV2 and TRBJ2-1, with D unresolved. The source material was naive CD8+ T cells sorted from blood. This receptor was obtained from a young man in good health. In DNA, the CDR3 is TGTGCCAGCAGTCTTAACAATGAGCAGTTCTTC. This gives the protein CASSLNNEQFF.